This entry lists 11 T cell receptor beta chains sequenced from one sample in a study of technical replicates of blood from a few donors. Only in-frame clones appear in the TCRdb table, and some are missing; sequencing was by immunoSEQ multiplex PCR. The data show tens of thousands of clones, about 93% seen once. Sequences were obtained from T cells isolated from PBMCs. These receptors originate from a human donor in good health.

This clone appeared a single time. The CDR3 loop reads CASSSSAGNFALAKNIQYF. CDR3 bases: TGTGCCAGCAGTAGTTCCGCAGGGAATTTTGCTCTAGCCAAAAACATTCAGTACTTC. The chain is built from TRBV28 and TRBJ2-4, with TRBD1 as a possible D gene (5 bases). Per the germline V gene, CDR1 is MDHEN and CDR2 is SYDVKM. This CDR3 is built from 19 residues. V dropped 5 bases and J dropped 0 bases, with 23 bases sitting between them.

This chain uses TRBV30 with TRBJ1-4; the D is unclear. The CDR3 loop spans 14 amino acids. Germline V gives CDR1 GTSNPN, CDR2 SVGIG (reference sequence). With 0 bases removed from V and 3 bases from J, the gap between germline ends came to 8 bases. The CDR3, as DNA: TGTGCCTGGAGTGTATACAGCCCTAATGAAAAACTGTTTTTT. Protein: CAWSVYSPNEKLFF.

The chain recombines TRBV7-2 with TRBJ2-7; the D is unclear. Germline CDR1 is SGHTA and CDR2 is FQGNSA. Trimming removed 5 bases at V and 6 bases at J, with 8 bases between. This CDR3 spans 11 amino acids. In DNA form, the CDR3 reads TGTGCCAGCAGCCCAGGTCTCGAGCAGTACTTC. Protein sequence: CASSPGLEQYF.

The chain employs TRBV30 and TRBJ2-7, with TRBD1 identical over 7 bases. This CDR3 is built from 13 residues. The germline V gene has CDR1 GTSNPN and CDR2 SVGIG (reference sequence). J gave up 5 bases and V 2 bases, and 6 bases lay outside the gene matches. The DNA for the CDR3 is TGTGCCTGGAGTACAGGGGAACGCCACGAGCAGTACTTC. Its translation: CAWSTGERHEQYF. Full variable domain (remainder filled in from reference TRBV30 and TRBJ2-7): SQTIHQWPATLVQPVGSPLSLECTVEGTSNPNLYWYRQAAGRGLQLLFYSVGIGQISSEVPQNLSASRPQDRQFILSSKKLLLSDSGFYLCAWSTGERHEQYFGPGTRLTVT.

The V call is TRBV5-1, the J call TRBJ2-1, with D perhaps TRBD1 (6 bases). V lost 2 bases and J 7 bases, leaving 16 bases between the germline ends. Germline CDR1 is SGHRS and CDR2 is YFSETQ. The CDR3 is 15 residues long. CDR3 protein: CASSFISLTGNEQFF. CDR3 DNA sequence: TGCGCCAGCAGCTTTATAAGCCTCACAGGGAATGAGCAGTTCTTC.

The chain carries TRBV2 and TRBJ2-1, with 9 bases aligning to TRBD2. Germline CDR1 reads SNHLY; CDR2 reads FYNNEI. J gave up 1 base and V 6 bases, and 16 bases lay outside the gene matches. The CDR3 extends over 19 amino acids. CDR3: CASRWPSGIKKGSYNEQFF. Written as DNA, the CDR3 is TGTGCCAGCAGATGGCCTAGCGGGATTAAAAAGGGTTCCTACAATGAGCAGTTCTTC.

This rearrangement joins TRBV7-2 to TRBJ2-6; TRBD2 might be the D (5 bases). The V and J ends lost 5 bases and 0 bases respectively, with 17 bases between them. The CDR3 extends over 18 amino acids. Germline V lookup: CDR1 SGHTA, CDR2 FQGNSA. The CDR3 spells CASSPSSSLHSGANVLTF. The CDR3 DNA sequence: TGTGCCAGCAGCCCGAGTTCTAGCCTCCACTCTGGGGCCAACGTCCTGACTTTC.

The J gene is TRBJ2-7, the V gene TRBV5-4; D may be TRBD2 (7 bases). This CDR3 region has 17 residues. Germline V gives CDR1 SGHNT, CDR2 YYREEE (reference sequence). V was pared by 0 bases and J by 0 bases, with 16 bases between. In DNA form, the CDR3 reads TGTGCCAGCAGCTTGGACCTTACAGGGAGGGGCTCCTACGAGCAGTACTTC. It specifies CASSLDLTGRGSYEQYF.

Only one count was recorded for this clone. The J gene is TRBJ2-7, the V gene TRBV10-3; 7 nucleotides agree with TRBD2. With V trimmed by 10 bases and J by 0 bases, 9 bases remained unmatched. Germline loops: CDR1 ENHRY, CDR2 SYGVKD. The CDR3 is made up of 14 amino acids. CDR3 in amino acids: CATTGLGDSYEQYF. The CDR3 region has the DNA TGTGCCACCACAGGACTAGGGGACTCCTACGAGCAGTACTTC.

This clone has only one observation. The chain links TRBV27 to TRBJ1-1; no clear D. CDR1 and CDR2 (germline): MNHEY, SMNVEV (reference sequence). This CDR3 is 16 amino acids long. Deletions cut 2 bases from V and 2 bases from J, with 15 bases between. The chain's CDR3 is CASSLTPSRSNTEAFF. The CDR3 nucleotides read TGTGCCAGCAGTTTAACGCCATCGAGATCCAACACTGAAGCTTTCTTT.

This clone was seen just once. This chain uses TRBV21-1 with TRBJ2-1; the table's D call, TRBD2, has no DNA check behind it. TRBV21-1 is a listed pseudogene. The CDR3 contains 13 residues. Written as DNA, the CDR3 is TGTGCCAGCAGGATTAGCGGACCTAATGAGCAGTTCTTC. This codes for CASRISGPNEQFF.